The T cell receptor beta chain described here comes from a study of blood T cell repertoires in COVID-19. About the study: T cells, B-cell-depleted T cells, or PBMCs supplied cDNA or gDNA.

Methods used by the authors: Using reference gene primer amplification, nucleated cell counts were estimated. The data were produced by immunoSEQ multiplex PCR, yet TCRdb's version contains in-frame clones alone and is incomplete. V and J calls and clone size are as listed in that table; D and trimming were resolved from the DNA. The sample shows 50,000 to 75,000 clones, around 77% of them seen only once. This clone was counted a few times. This CDR3 has 15 amino acids. The germline gives CDR1 SNHLY, CDR2 FYNNEI. The J segment lost 6 bases and the V segment lost 1 base, leaving 8 bases of the junction unmatched.

Input material: peripheral blood. This sequence joins TRBV2 and TRBJ2-7, with 8 bases fitting TRBD2. The sequence was collected from a man older than 75 with active or convalescent COVID-19. In nucleotides, the CDR3 is TGTGCCAGCAGTGAAGGTGGGGGACTAGGCGGCGAGCAGTACTTC. Its translation is CASSEGGGLGGEQYF.